This TCR beta chain was recovered during a study of T cell responses to AZD1222 COVID-19 vaccine. Regarding the study as a whole: Unmutated variant regions are reportedly the target of nearly half of TCRs that are spike-specific. The donors showed a predominance of white British ancestry and of females, with possible underestimation of clonal diversity. Dominant at 160-218 and 743-854, vaccine-associated CD4 TCRs also spanned spike.

As concerns this clone: Its antigen is as yet unknown.

Second doses were pooled across both intervals (about 4 or about 12 weeks). V gave up 11 bases and J gave up 2 bases; unmatched junction bases: 0. There are 11 residues in the CDR3. Germline CDR1 and CDR2: MNHEY and SVGAGI. Sequencing was performed with immunoSEQ multiplex PCR; in TCRdb, only in-frame clones are kept and a portion is missing. This table holds some 86,000 clones, around nine tenths found once. The receptor's source is an adult who received the AZD1222 COVID-19 vaccine. Sequenced here: peripheral blood, sampled 28 days after the second AZD1222 dose. The chain recombines TRBV6-5 with TRBJ1-2; 9 positions agree with TRBD1. CDR3 amino acids: CAGQGNYGYTF. The CDR3, as DNA: TGTGCCGGACAGGGGAACTATGGCTACACCTTC.